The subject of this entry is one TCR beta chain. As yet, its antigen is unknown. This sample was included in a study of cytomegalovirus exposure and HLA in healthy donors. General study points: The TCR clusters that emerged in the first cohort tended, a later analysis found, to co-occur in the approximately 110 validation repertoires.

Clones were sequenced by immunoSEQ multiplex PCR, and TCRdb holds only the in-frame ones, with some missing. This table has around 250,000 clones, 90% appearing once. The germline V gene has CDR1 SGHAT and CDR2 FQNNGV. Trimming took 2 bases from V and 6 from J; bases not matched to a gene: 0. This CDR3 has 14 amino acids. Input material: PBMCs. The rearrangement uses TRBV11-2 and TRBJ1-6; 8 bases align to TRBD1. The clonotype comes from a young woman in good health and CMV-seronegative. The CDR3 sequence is CASSLTGGNSPLHF. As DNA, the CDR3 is TGTGCCAGCAGCTTAACAGGGGGTAATTCACCCCTCCACTTT. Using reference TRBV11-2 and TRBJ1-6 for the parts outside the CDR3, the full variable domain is EAGVAQSPRYKIIEKRQSVAFWCNPISGHATLYWYQQILGQGPKLLIQFQNNGVVDDSQLPKDRFSAERLKGVDSTLKIQPAKLEDSAVYLCASSLTGGNSPLHFGNGTRLTVT.